These 20 T cell receptor beta chains originate from one sample sequenced in a study of shared T cell receptors in the human thymus. Data came from immunoSEQ multiplex PCR; TCRdb stores just in-frame clones and leaves some out. The table has under 850,000 clones, around 87% seen once; the top ten hold over 0.008%. These data are also associated with another study on human thymus T cells.

Sequencing was carried out using thymocytes. The receptors stem from a boy under two years old with a congenital heart defect.

V usage is TRBV30 and J usage is TRBJ1-4, with D tentatively TRBD1 (5 bases). This CDR3 has 17 amino acids. Deletions cut 0 bases from V and 5 bases from J, with 19 bases between. Germline CDR1 reads GTSNPN; CDR2 reads SVGIG (reference sequence). The chain's CDR3 is CAWSVTGGRAINEKLFF. CDR3 nucleotide sequence: TGTGCCTGGAGTGTAACCGGTGGCAGGGCGATAAATGAAAAACTGTTTTTT.

The rearrangement uses TRBV5-1 and TRBJ2-6; D is undetermined. Trimming took off 4 bases at V and 5 bases at J, with 25 bases between the two ends. CDR3 length equals 19 residues. Germline V CDR1 and CDR2: SGHRS, YFSETQ. CDR3 DNA: TGCGCCAGCAGCCTAAACCTCCCCAAATCCTTTCTGAGGGCCAACGTCCTGACTTTC. Amino acid sequence: CASSLNLPKSFLRANVLTF.

This clone was seen just once. The rearrangement joins TRBV6-1 to TRBJ2-1, with D possibly TRBD2 on 6 matching bases. Trimming removed 8 bases from V and 7 bases from J, with 6 bases in between. Germline CDR1 MNHNS, CDR2 SASEGT. The CDR3 loop spans 10 amino acids. Here the CDR3 DNA reads TGTGCCAGCGGGAGGAATGAGCAGTTCTTC. Translating gives CASGRNEQFF.

The rearrangement joins TRBV4-1 to TRBJ2-7; D call uncertain. Germline V gene sequence: CDR1 MGHRA, CDR2 YSYEKL. V was trimmed by 3 bases and J by 5 bases, leaving 11 bases between them. The CDR3 runs 13 residues. The chain's CDR3 is CASSHGVLDEQYF. The CDR3 DNA follows: TGCGCCAGCAGCCATGGAGTGCTCGACGAGCAGTACTTC.

To note about this clone: Other DNA sequences from this sample encode an identical CDR3 as well. V and J are TRBV18 and TRBJ2-2; 7 nucleotides align to TRBD1. CDR1 and CDR2 (germline): KGHSH, LQKENI. The CDR3 runs 17 residues. The V gene end was trimmed by 0 bases and the J gene end by 1 base; junction bases not matched to a gene: 5. The DNA of the CDR3 is TGTGCCAGCTCACCACCCCCAGGGGGAGTGAACACCGGGGAGCTGTTTTTT. Protein sequence: CASSPPPGGVNTGELFF.

The chain uses TRBV18 and TRBJ2-7; perhaps TRBD2 as D (5 bases). Trimming took off 8 bases at V and 2 bases at J, with 13 bases between the two ends. There are 13 residues in the CDR3. Germline V gene sequence: CDR1 KGHSH, CDR2 LQKENI. The CDR3 loop is CASSGSEPYEQYF. CDR3 DNA sequence: TGTGCCAGCAGCGGTAGCGAGCCCTACGAGCAGTACTTC.

Comments on this clone: The same CDR3 also results from other DNA sequences found in this sample. The chain combines TRBV28 with TRBJ2-5; maybe TRBD2 (5 bases). The CDR3 contains 14 residues. The germline V gene has CDR1 MDHEN and CDR2 SYDVKM. The V end lost 3 bases, the J end lost 1 base, and 9 bases lay between the germline ends. In nucleotides, the CDR3 is TGTGCCAGCAGTTTCCAGCGGCTCCAAGAGACCCAGTACTTC. It translates to CASSFQRLQETQYF.

This clone is a singleton in its sample. The J gene is TRBJ1-5, the V gene TRBV7-2; 9 bases line up with TRBD1. CDR3 length equals 17 residues. J lost 7 bases, V lost 5 bases, and 15 bases had no gene match. Germline assignment: CDR1 SGHTA and CDR2 FQGNSA. The CDR3 DNA reads TGTGCCAGCAGCCCCTTCCCCGGGACAGGGAGATGGCAGCCCCAGCATTTT. It encodes CASSPFPGTGRWQPQHF.

The genes are TRBV4-2 and TRBJ1-4, with D perhaps matching TRBD1 (6 bases). This CDR3 has 23 residues. CDR1 is LGHNA and CDR2 is YNFKEQ in the germline V gene. Trimming removed 4 bases from V and 1 base from J, with 34 bases in between. CDR3 in amino acids: CASSPRRGTRYRGVLLTNEKLFF. The CDR3 region has the DNA TGTGCCAGCAGCCCGCGAAGGGGGACACGATACAGAGGAGTCCTATTAACTAATGAAAAACTGTTTTTT.

The V and J genes are TRBV6-1 and TRBJ2-7, with TRBD2 matching over 15 bases. J gave up 4 bases and V 4 bases, and 11 bases lay outside the gene matches. CDR1 and CDR2 from the germline V gene are MNHNS and SASEGT. The CDR3 is 18 residues long. CDR3 nucleotide sequence: TGTGCCAGCAGTGGCAGGGATGGACTAGCGGGAGGGCCATACGAGCAGTACTTC. Its protein product is CASSGRDGLAGGPYEQYF.

The chain couples TRBV4-3 to TRBJ2-6; D is uncertain. Germline V gene lookup returns CDR1 LGHNA and CDR2 YSLEER. CDR3 length: 17 amino acids. Deletions cut 0 bases from V and 0 bases from J, with 9 bases between. The CDR3 nucleotides are TGCGCCAGCAGCCAAGATAGACACTTCTCTGGGGCCAACGTCCTGACTTTC. This gives the protein CASSQDRHFSGANVLTF.

The J gene is TRBJ1-2, the V gene TRBV7-9; 7 nucleotides align to TRBD1. J lost 4 bases, V lost 5 bases, and 13 bases had no gene match. The length of the CDR3 is 16 residues. The germline V gene encodes CDR1 SEHNR and CDR2 FQNEAQ (reference sequence). The chain's CDR3 is CASSPRTGRGPYGYTF. The CDR3 nucleotides are TGTGCCAGCAGCCCCCGGACAGGTCGGGGCCCCTATGGCTACACCTTC.

This clone was seen only once. This rearrangement joins TRBV20-1 to TRBJ2-1; D is unresolved. CDR3 length: 9 residues. Trimming left V 7 bases short and J 12 bases short, with 10 bases between. From germline, CDR1 is DFQATT and CDR2 SNEGSKA (reference sequence). The CDR3 sequence: CSGPSPQFF. The CDR3 region has the DNA TGCAGTGGTCCGTCTCCGCAGTTCTTC.

This chain uses TRBV14 with TRBJ2-7, with TRBD1 as a possible D gene (6 bases). V dropped 4 bases and J dropped 0 bases, with 16 bases sitting between them. Looked up from germline, CDR1 is SGHDN and CDR2 is FVKESK. The CDR3 length is 16 residues. The chain's CDR3 is CASSPPHRVLSYEQYF. The DNA for the CDR3 is TGTGCCAGCAGCCCCCCACACAGGGTCCTCTCCTACGAGCAGTACTTC.

This clone was observed a handful of times. The chain has TRBV5-6 and TRBJ1-4, with D unresolved. V was cut by 4 bases and J by 7 bases, with 8 bases left in between. CDR1 and CDR2 (germline): SGHDT, YYEEEE. The CDR3 has 12 residues. DNA of the CDR3: TGTGCCAGCAGCCTTAGGAGTGAAAAACTGTTTTTT. It encodes CASSLRSEKLFF.

The chain employs TRBV4-3 and TRBJ2-1, with 12 positions matching TRBD2. The germline gives CDR1 LGHNA, CDR2 YSLEER. The CDR3 runs to 17 residues. J was trimmed by 0 bases and V by 8 bases; bases with no gene match: 8. DNA of the CDR3: TGCGCCAGCTCGGGACTAGCGGGCTTGAGCTCCTACAATGAGCAGTTCTTC. Translation: CASSGLAGLSSYNEQFF.

The rearrangement joins TRBV28 to TRBJ2-7; D may be TRBD1 (5 bases). The germline V and J ends were trimmed by 1 base and 2 bases, with 12 bases remaining between them. Germline loops: CDR1 MDHEN, CDR2 SYDVKM. This CDR3 has 15 residues. As DNA, the CDR3 is TGTGCCAGCAGTTTATCGTTCGACAGTACCTACGAGCAGTACTTC. Its protein product is CASSLSFDSTYEQYF.

This chain joins TRBV5-4 and TRBJ2-7; 10 bases match TRBD1. The CDR3 has 12 amino acids. J was trimmed by 8 bases and V by 5 bases; bases with no gene match: 4. The germline gives CDR1 SGHNT, CDR2 YYREEE (reference sequence). CDR3 bases: TGTGCCAGCAGGGAGGGACAGGGGAAGCAGTACTTC. Its protein is CASREGQGKQYF.

This chain joins TRBV27 and TRBJ1-1; tentatively, D is TRBD1 (5 bases). The V gene's germline CDR1 is MNHEY and CDR2 SMNVEV (reference sequence). CDR3 length: 16 residues. Trimming removed 0 bases from V and 2 bases from J, with 13 bases in between. DNA of the CDR3: TGTGCCAGCAGTTTATCGGCAGGGAGGAGAAACACTGAAGCTTTCTTT. It translates to CASSLSAGRRNTEAFF.

The CDR3 nucleotides are TGTGCCAGCAGTGAAACTAGCGGGAGGTTAGATACGCAGTATTTT. It codes for CASSETSGRLDTQYF. The chain couples TRBV6-1 to TRBJ2-3, with 12 bases fitting TRBD2. CDR1 MNHNS and CDR2 SASEGT come from the germline V gene. This CDR3 has 15 amino acids. The V segment lost 2 bases and the J segment 5 bases; nucleotides outside the gene matches: 2.